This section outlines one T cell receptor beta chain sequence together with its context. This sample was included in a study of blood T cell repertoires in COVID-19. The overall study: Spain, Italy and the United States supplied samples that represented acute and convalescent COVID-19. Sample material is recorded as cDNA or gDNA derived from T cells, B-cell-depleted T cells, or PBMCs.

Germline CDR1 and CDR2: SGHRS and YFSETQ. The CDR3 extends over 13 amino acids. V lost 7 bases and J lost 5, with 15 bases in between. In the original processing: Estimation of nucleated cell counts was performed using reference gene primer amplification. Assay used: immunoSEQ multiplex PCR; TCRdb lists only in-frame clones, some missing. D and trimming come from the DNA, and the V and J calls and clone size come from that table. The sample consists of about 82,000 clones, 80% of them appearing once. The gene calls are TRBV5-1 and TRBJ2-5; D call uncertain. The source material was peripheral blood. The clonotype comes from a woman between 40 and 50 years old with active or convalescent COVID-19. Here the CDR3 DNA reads TGCGCCAGCCACCCAGTTGGCCTGGAGACCCAGTACTTC. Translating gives CASHPVGLETQYF.